The 3 T cell receptor beta chains below were found in one sample sequenced in a study of blood T cell repertoires in COVID-19. This table comes from immunoSEQ multiplex PCR, and its TCRdb copy is limited to in-frame clones, with some not included. The table includes 43,000 or so clones, roughly four fifths detected once. Input material: peripheral blood. The receptors originated from a man in his 60s with active COVID-19.

J is TRBJ2-1 and V is TRBV6-6, with 13 bases aligning to TRBD2. The J segment lost 7 bases and the V segment lost 2 bases, leaving 2 bases of the junction unmatched. Germline assignment: CDR1 MNHNY and CDR2 SVGAGI (reference sequence). The length of the CDR3 is 15 residues. The CDR3 DNA follows: TGTGCCAGCAGTTACGAACTAGCGGGAGGGAATGAGCAGTTCTTC. Amino acids: CASSYELAGGNEQFF.

The CDR3: CASSTSSGSGEQYF. The CDR3 DNA reads TGTGCCAGCTCTACATCTAGCGGGAGTGGGGAGCAGTACTTC. This sequence joins TRBV7-2 and TRBJ2-7, with 10 positions matching TRBD2. V shed 8 bases and J 7 bases; nucleotides not matched to a gene: 11. The germline V gene encodes CDR1 SGHTA and CDR2 FQGNSA. The CDR3 contains 14 residues.

V usage is TRBV3-1 (or the pseudogene TRBV3-2) and J usage is TRBJ2-1; maybe TRBD2 (5 bases). The germline V gene has CDR1 LGHDT and CDR2 YNNKEL (reference sequence). This CDR3 has 16 residues. V lost 4 bases and J 0 bases, leaving 13 bases between the germline ends. The chain's CDR3 is CASSPRTGSSYNEQFF. The DNA for the CDR3 is TGTGCCAGCAGCCCCAGGACGGGAAGCTCCTACAATGAGCAGTTCTTC.